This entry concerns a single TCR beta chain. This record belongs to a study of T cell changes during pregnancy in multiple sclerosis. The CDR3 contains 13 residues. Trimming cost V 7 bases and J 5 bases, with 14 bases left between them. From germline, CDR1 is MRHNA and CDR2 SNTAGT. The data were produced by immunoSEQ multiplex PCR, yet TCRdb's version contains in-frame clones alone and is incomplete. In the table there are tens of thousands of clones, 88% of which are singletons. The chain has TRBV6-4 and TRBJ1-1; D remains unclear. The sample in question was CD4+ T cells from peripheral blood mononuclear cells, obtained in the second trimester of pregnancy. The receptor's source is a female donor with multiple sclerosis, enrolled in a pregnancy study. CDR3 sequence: CASKAPGRTEAFF. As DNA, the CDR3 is TGTGCCAGCAAGGCCCCCGGCAGGACTGAAGCTTTCTTT.